What follows are 25 T cell receptor beta chains derived from one specimen sequenced in a study of T cell responses to AZD1222 COVID-19 vaccine. TCRdb's table, derived via immunoSEQ multiplex PCR, lists solely in-frame clones and lacks some. The sample has about 160,000 clones; more than 75% are singletons. This specimen was peripheral blood, taken 28 days after the second AZD1222 dose. These receptors were collected from an adult who received the AZD1222 COVID-19 vaccine.

The rearrangement joins TRBV7-2 to TRBJ1-5, with 7 bases that match TRBD1. From germline, CDR1 is SGHTA and CDR2 FQGNSA. With 4 bases clipped from V and 0 bases from J, the junction kept 3 bases outside the gene matches. The CDR3 runs to 15 residues. CDR3 amino acids: CASSWDRHSNQPQHF. For the CDR3, the DNA is TGTGCCAGCAGCTGGGACAGACATAGCAATCAGCCCCAGCATTTT.

Note on this clone: The sample contains more than one DNA sequence encoding this CDR3. The chain employs TRBV5-1 and TRBJ1-5; D is uncertain. Looked up from germline, CDR1 is SGHRS and CDR2 is YFSETQ. The V and J ends lost 0 bases and 6 bases respectively, with 7 bases between them. This CDR3 region has 13 residues. CDR3 nucleotides: TGCGCCAGCAGCTTGGAGGGAGGTCAGCCCCAGCATTTT. It yields the protein CASSLEGGQPQHF.

The J gene is TRBJ1-5, the V gene TRBV4-3; D gene ambiguous. CDR1 LGHNA and CDR2 YSLEER come from the germline V gene. The V end was cut by 1 base, the J end by 4 bases, with 5 bases between. CDR3 length: 13 residues. CDR3 amino acids: CASSQGNNQPQHF. CDR3 in DNA: TGCGCCAGCAGCCAAGGAAATAATCAGCCCCAGCATTTT.

This chain uses TRBV12-5 with TRBJ1-5; D gene ambiguous. Germline CDR1 reads LGHNT; CDR2 reads FRNRAP. This CDR3 spans 14 amino acids. V lost 7 bases and J lost 3, with 13 bases in between. This CDR3 reads CASATPGHNQPQHF. The CDR3 region has the DNA TGTGCTAGTGCCACCCCGGGCCACAATCAGCCCCAGCATTTT.

The CDR3 DNA follows: TGCAGCGTTGGGGGCCAAGGCCAATGGAGAGGTGAGCAGTTCTTC. Its protein product is CSVGGQGQWRGEQFF. The V gene is TRBV29-1, the J gene TRBJ2-1; D is possibly TRBD1 (5 bases). CDR1 and CDR2 from the germline V gene are SQVTM and ANQGSEA. This CDR3 is built from 15 residues. Trimming cost V 4 bases and J 9 bases, with 22 bases left between them.

V usage is TRBV9 and J usage is TRBJ2-1, with D perhaps TRBD1 (5 bases). The CDR3 spans 13 residues. The germline CDR1 and CDR2 sequences are SGDLS and YYNGEE. Trimming left V 0 bases short and J 5 bases short, with 6 bases between. The CDR3, as DNA: TGTGCCAGCAGCGTAGGGGGCAACAATGAGCAGTTCTTC. Its protein product is CASSVGGNNEQFF.

The V and J genes are TRBV19 and TRBJ2-1; 8 bases agree with TRBD2. Germline loops: CDR1 LNHDA, CDR2 SQIVND (reference sequence). Trimming at V came to 5 bases and at J to 9 bases, leaving 6 bases not matched to a gene. This CDR3 is built from 13 residues. This CDR3 reads CASSSGLVAEQFF. CDR3 nucleotides: TGTGCCAGTAGTTCGGGACTAGTCGCTGAGCAGTTCTTC.

This sequence joins TRBV7-2 and TRBJ2-4; 7 positions agree with TRBD1. With 5 bases clipped from V and 5 bases from J, the junction kept 6 bases outside the gene matches. Germline V CDR1 and CDR2: SGHTA, FQGNSA. The CDR3 has 14 amino acids. The DNA of the CDR3 is TGTGCCAGCAGCCCCGACAGGGTCCAAAACATTCAGTACTTC. It yields the protein CASSPDRVQNIQYF. Using reference TRBV7-2 and TRBJ2-4 for the parts outside the CDR3, the full variable domain is GAGVSQSPSNKVTEKGKDVELRCDPISGHTALYWYRQSLGQGLEFLIYFQGNSAPDKSGLPSDRFSAERTGGSVSTLTIQRTQQEDSAVYLCASSPDRVQNIQYFGAGTRLSVL.

The J gene is TRBJ2-1, the V gene TRBV11-3; the match to TRBD1 covers 8 bases. After removal of 4 bases from V and 1 base from J, the junction contained 6 bases not matched to a gene. CDR1 SGHNT and CDR2 YENEEA come from the germline V gene. CDR3 length equals 16 residues. This CDR3 is CASSSDRAASYNEQFF. The CDR3 region has the DNA TGTGCCAGCAGCTCGGACAGGGCAGCTTCCTACAATGAGCAGTTCTTC.

V is TRBV2 and J is TRBJ2-3; 8 nucleotides align to TRBD2. CDR1 SNHLY and CDR2 FYNNEI come from the germline V gene. V dropped 7 bases and J dropped 1; count of bases not matched to a gene: 13. The CDR3 loop spans 17 amino acids. The CDR3 reads CASTGGASGGGTDTQYF. The CDR3 DNA sequence: TGTGCCAGCACGGGGGGCGCAAGCGGGGGAGGCACAGATACGCAGTATTTT.

V usage is TRBV6-5 and J usage is TRBJ1-3; no reliable D call. Germline CDR1 MNHEY, CDR2 SVGAGI. CDR3 size: 13 residues. V lost 10 bases and J 3 bases, leaving 13 bases between the germline ends. In DNA, the CDR3 is TGTGCCACAGGACTTAAAGGTGGAAACACCATATATTTT. This encodes CATGLKGGNTIYF.

This sequence joins TRBV7-8 and TRBJ1-1; possible D gene TRBD1, 5 bases. CDR1 and CDR2 from the germline V gene are SGHVS and FQNEAQ. V lost 5 bases and J 0 bases, leaving 10 bases between the germline ends. The CDR3 extends over 14 amino acids. CDR3 nucleotide sequence: TGTGCCAGCAGCCGAGACAGAGTGAACACTGAAGCTTTCTTT. Its translation is CASSRDRVNTEAFF.

The sample holds one count of this clone. The chain joins TRBV27 to TRBJ1-2; the D gene is possibly TRBD1 (5 bases). The V and J ends lost 0 bases and 5 bases respectively, with 7 bases between them. The germline V gene encodes CDR1 MNHEY and CDR2 SMNVEV (reference sequence). The CDR3 is 13 amino acids. The CDR3 reads CASSLSAGYGYTF. As DNA, the CDR3 is TGTGCCAGCAGTTTATCGGCAGGGTATGGCTACACCTTC.

This chain uses TRBV18 with TRBJ1-5, with 9 positions matching TRBD1. The junction had 4 bases not matched to a gene; V was cut back by 4 bases and J by 6 bases. Germline CDR1 and CDR2: KGHSH and LQKENI. CDR3 length equals 14 residues. CDR3 nucleotides: TGTGCCAGCTCACAGGACAGGGGTTTTCAGCCCCAGCATTTT. Translating gives CASSQDRGFQPQHF.

The V and J genes are TRBV12-5 and TRBJ2-1; D gene uncertain. V was shortened by 7 bases and J by 5 bases, with 15 bases between the two germline ends. Germline CDR1 reads LGHNT; CDR2 reads FRNRAP. The CDR3 runs 14 residues. CDR3 residues: CASASLGLNNEQFF. CDR3 sequence (DNA): TGTGCTAGTGCCTCCCTCGGGCTTAACAATGAGCAGTTCTTC.

The table lists this clone with a few counts. The chain combines TRBV3-1 (or the pseudogene TRBV3-2) with TRBJ1-6, with no clear D. Looked up from germline, CDR1 is LGHDT and CDR2 is YNNKEL (reference sequence). V dropped 6 bases and J dropped 10 bases, with 10 bases sitting between them. The CDR3 is 12 residues long. CDR3 sequence: CASRRTGSPLHF. DNA of the CDR3: TGTGCCAGCAGACGGACGGGCTCACCCCTCCACTTT.

This clone was detected only once. One end of the junction fails to match germline, which may point to a read error. The V gene is TRBV7-9, the J gene TRBJ1-6; the D gene is possibly TRBD1 (5 bases). Germline-derived CDR1 and CDR2 are SEHNR and FQNEAQ (reference sequence). The CDR3 runs 11 residues. The CDR3 nucleotides read TGTGCCAGCAGCCCAGCAGGGCCCCTGTACTTT. Translation gives CASSPAGPLYF.

The rearrangement joins TRBV12-3 or TRBV12-4 to TRBJ2-1; either TRBD1 or TRBD2 may supply D (6 bases each). CDR3 size: 13 residues. V was shortened by 4 bases and J by 9 bases, with 13 bases between the two germline ends. Here the CDR3 reads CASSWGPGAEQFF. The CDR3 DNA follows: TGTGCCAGCAGTTGGGGCCCGGGGGCTGAGCAGTTCTTC.

The V and J genes are TRBV3-1 (or the pseudogene TRBV3-2) and TRBJ2-1; D may be TRBD1 or TRBD2 (6 bases each). From germline, CDR1 is LGHDT and CDR2 YNNKEL (reference sequence). Trimming cost V 0 bases and J 2 bases, with 8 bases left between them. CDR3 length: 15 residues. The CDR3 sequence is CASSQDGGPYNEQFF. CDR3 bases: TGTGCCAGCAGCCAAGACGGGGGCCCCTACAATGAGCAGTTCTTC.

The chain is built from TRBV18 and TRBJ1-2, with 8 bases aligning to TRBD1. Trimming at V came to 1 base and at J to 3 bases, leaving 4 bases not matched to a gene. Germline values: CDR1 KGHSH, CDR2 LQKENI. This CDR3 region has 15 residues. Here the CDR3 DNA reads TGTGCCAGCTCACCACTGGGACAGGACGACTATGGCTACACCTTC. Translating it yields CASSPLGQDDYGYTF.

This clone was found a few times. The chain links TRBV7-6 to TRBJ1-1; a weak D match, TRBD1 (6 bases). Germline lookup yields CDR1 SGHVS and CDR2 FNYEAQ. This CDR3 region has 15 residues. The germline V and J ends were trimmed by 4 bases and 0 bases, with 12 bases remaining between them. CDR3 sequence (DNA): TGTGCCAGCAGCTATAAGGGGGTAATGAACACTGAAGCTTTCTTT. Translating it yields CASSYKGVMNTEAFF. The full variable domain, with the rest looked up from reference TRBV7-6 and TRBJ1-1, is GAGVSQSPRYKVTKRGQDVALRCDPISGHVSLYWYRQALGQGPEFLTYFNYEAQQDKSGLPNDRFSAERPEGSISTLTIQRTEQRDSAMYRCASSYKGVMNTEAFFGQGTRLTVV.

The rearrangement joins TRBV10-3 to TRBJ2-3, with D hard to call. Trimming removed 3 bases at V and 2 bases at J, with 9 bases between. The CDR3 consists of 14 residues. Germline CDR1 and CDR2: ENHRY and SYGVKD. The CDR3 protein is CAISDRQLTDTQYF. CDR3 sequence (DNA): TGTGCCATCAGTGACAGACAACTCACAGATACGCAGTATTTT.

The chain joins TRBV11-2 to TRBJ1-1; TRBD1 matches 8 bases. This CDR3 spans 14 amino acids. CDR1 SGHAT and CDR2 FQNNGV come from the germline V gene. The V gene end was trimmed by 4 bases and the J gene end by 1 base; junction bases not matched to a gene: 2. CDR3 in DNA: TGTGCCAGCAGCTCTGGACAGGGGAACACTGAAGCTTTCTTT. It is translated as CASSSGQGNTEAFF.

This clone appeared a few times. V is TRBV5-1 and J is TRBJ1-2; weak D call: TRBD1 (5 bases). The CDR3 has 14 amino acids. V lost 4 bases, J lost 4 bases, and 14 bases lay in between. Germline CDR1 reads SGHRS; CDR2 reads YFSETQ. In nucleotides, the CDR3 is TGCGCCAGCAGCGGGGGGACGGCAGCCTATGGCTACACCTTC. It encodes CASSGGTAAYGYTF.

CDR3 protein: CASSLMTGGEAQPQHF. DNA of the CDR3: TGTGCCAGCAGCTTGATGACAGGGGGAGAGGCCCAGCCCCAGCATTTT. The chain joins TRBV5-4 to TRBJ1-5; TRBD1 matches at 9 bases. J gave up 7 bases and V 1 base, and 9 bases lay outside the gene matches. Germline CDR1 SGHNT, CDR2 YYREEE (reference sequence). This CDR3 has 16 residues.